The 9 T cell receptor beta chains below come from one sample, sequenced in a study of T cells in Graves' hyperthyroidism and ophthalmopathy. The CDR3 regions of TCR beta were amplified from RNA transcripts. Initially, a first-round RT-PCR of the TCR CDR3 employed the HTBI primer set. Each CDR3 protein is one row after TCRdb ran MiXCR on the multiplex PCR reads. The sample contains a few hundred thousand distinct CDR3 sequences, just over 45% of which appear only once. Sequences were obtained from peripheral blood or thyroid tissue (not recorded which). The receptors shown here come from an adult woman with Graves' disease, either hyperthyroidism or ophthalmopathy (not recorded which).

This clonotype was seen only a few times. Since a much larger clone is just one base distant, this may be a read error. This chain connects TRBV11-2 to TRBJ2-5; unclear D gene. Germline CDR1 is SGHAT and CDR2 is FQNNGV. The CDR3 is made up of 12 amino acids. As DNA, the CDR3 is TGTGCCACACAGTCCGGTAGAGAGGCCCAGTACTTC. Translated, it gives CATQSGREAQYF.

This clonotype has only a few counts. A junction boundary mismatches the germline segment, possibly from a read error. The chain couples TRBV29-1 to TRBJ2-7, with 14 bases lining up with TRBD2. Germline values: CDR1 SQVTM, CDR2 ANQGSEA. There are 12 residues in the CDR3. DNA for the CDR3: TGCAGCGTTCCAGGACTAGCGGGAGGCCTGAACTTC. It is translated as CSVPGLAGGLNF.

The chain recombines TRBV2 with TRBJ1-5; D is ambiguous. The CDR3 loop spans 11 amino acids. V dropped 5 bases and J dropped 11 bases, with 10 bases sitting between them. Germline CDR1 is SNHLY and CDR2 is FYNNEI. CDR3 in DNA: TGTGCCAGCAGTTACGGAGAGACCCAGCATTTT. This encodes CASSYGETQHF.

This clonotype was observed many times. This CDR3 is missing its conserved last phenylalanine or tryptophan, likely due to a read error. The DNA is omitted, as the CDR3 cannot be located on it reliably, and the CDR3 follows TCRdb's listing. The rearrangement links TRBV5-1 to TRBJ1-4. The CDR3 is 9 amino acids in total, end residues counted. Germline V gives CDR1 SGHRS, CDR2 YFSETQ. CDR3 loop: CASSRGTIV.

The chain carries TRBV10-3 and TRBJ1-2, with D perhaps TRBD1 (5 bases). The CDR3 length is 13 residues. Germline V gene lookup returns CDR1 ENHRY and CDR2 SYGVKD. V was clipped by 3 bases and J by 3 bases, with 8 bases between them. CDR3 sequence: CAISDREDYGYTF. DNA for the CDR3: TGTGCCATCAGTGACAGGGAGGACTATGGCTACACCTTC.

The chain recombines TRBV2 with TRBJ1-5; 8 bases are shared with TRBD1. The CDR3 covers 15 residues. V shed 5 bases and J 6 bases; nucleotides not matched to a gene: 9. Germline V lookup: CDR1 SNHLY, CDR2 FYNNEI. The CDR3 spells CASSYWGQESQPQHF. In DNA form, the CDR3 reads TGTGCCAGCAGTTACTGGGGACAGGAAAGTCAGCCCCAGCATTTT.

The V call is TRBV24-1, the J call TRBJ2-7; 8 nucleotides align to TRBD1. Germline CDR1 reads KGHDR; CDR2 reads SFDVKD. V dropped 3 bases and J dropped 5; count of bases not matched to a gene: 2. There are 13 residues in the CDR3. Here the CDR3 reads CATSDPGGHEQYF. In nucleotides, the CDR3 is TGTGCCACCAGTGATCCAGGGGGCCACGAGCAGTACTTC.

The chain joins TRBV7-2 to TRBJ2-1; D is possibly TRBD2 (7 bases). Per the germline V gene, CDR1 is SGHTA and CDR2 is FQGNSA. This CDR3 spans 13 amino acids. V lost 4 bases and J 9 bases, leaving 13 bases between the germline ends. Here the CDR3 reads CASSSRGGSEQFF. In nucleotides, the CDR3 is TGTGCCAGCAGCTCCAGGGGAGGGAGTGAGCAGTTCTTC. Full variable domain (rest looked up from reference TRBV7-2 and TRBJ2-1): GAGVSQSPSNKVTEKGKDVELRCDPISGHTALYWYRQSLGQGLEFLIYFQGNSAPDKSGLPSDRFSAERTGGSVSTLTIQRTQQEDSAVYLCASSSRGGSEQFFGPGTRLTVL.

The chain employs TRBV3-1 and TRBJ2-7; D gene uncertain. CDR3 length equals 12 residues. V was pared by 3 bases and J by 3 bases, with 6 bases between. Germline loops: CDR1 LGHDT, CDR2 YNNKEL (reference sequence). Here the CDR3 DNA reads TGTGCCAGCAGCCATTGGATCTACGAGCAGTACTTC. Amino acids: CASSHWIYEQYF.